This T cell receptor (beta chain) was recorded in a study of T-cell reconstitution after alpha-beta-depleted transplantation in children (dated by TCRdb to between 2015 and 2016). For the wider study: Using TCR repertoire profiling, the study followed T-cell immune reconstitution in a quantitative way in children after TCRalphabeta/CD19-depleted allogeneic hematopoietic cell transplantation. Overall results and qualifications from the work: The apparently early recovery of alphabetaT-cell counts about two months after transplant reportedly depended on only several hundred rapidly expanded clones that came from non-depleted graft cells. In some patients, the high TCRbeta diversity seen at day 60 was put down to recipient T cells and intrathymic progenitors that had survived conditioning. Over the following months the frequencies of hyperexpanded clones went down, and after one year T-cell counts and TCRbeta diversity were mostly credited to newly produced T cells.

Libraries were built with PCR. The sequencing machine was an Illumina HiSeq 2500. To normalize quantification of the TCRbeta repertoire, the TCR libraries were built with molecular barcoding that relied on unique molecular identifiers. TCRdb ran its own pipeline on the public reads, namely fastp trimming at Q25 and MiXCR clone calling, and kept in-frame beta chains. Under each unique CDR3 protein, matching rows form one entry showing the most common genes and DNA. The sample table records about 58,000 distinct CDR3 sequences; approximately 43% of these occur just once. The top ten clonotypes cover nearly 98% of the sample. The CDR3 holds 14 amino acids from the cysteine to the phenylalanine. The sequence is cut down to CDR3 DNA, 42 bases in frame from base 1. According to the germline V gene, CDR1 reads SGDLS and CDR2 reads YYNGEE. V sheds 2 bases and J sheds 5 bases, leaving 14 bases between their ends.

In the paper's terms, the treatment or condition label means: allogeneic hematopoietic cell transplantation with graft depleted of TCRalphabeta T cells and CD19 B cells. The children who served as transplant recipients had been given grafts of TCRalphabeta/CD19-depleted allogeneic hematopoietic cells. Regarding this clonotype: Its antigen is unknown. No much larger clone exists at a distance of one base, and base qualities are not known.

The V and J genes are TRBV9 and TRBJ2-7, with the D call tentatively TRBD1 or TRBD2, each fitting 5 bases. This TCR was sampled from a male patient between 5 and 17 years old who had a stem cell transplant for acute lymphoblastic leukemia, so the T cells may come from the graft donor. The starting material was PBMCs, mostly from graft donor cells, obtained 360 days after TCRalphabeta/CD19-depleted stem cell transplant. The CDR3 has the sequence CASSVGAASNEQYF. In nucleotide form, the sequence is TGTGCCAGCAGCGTCGGGGCCGCGTCGAACGAGCAGTACTTC.